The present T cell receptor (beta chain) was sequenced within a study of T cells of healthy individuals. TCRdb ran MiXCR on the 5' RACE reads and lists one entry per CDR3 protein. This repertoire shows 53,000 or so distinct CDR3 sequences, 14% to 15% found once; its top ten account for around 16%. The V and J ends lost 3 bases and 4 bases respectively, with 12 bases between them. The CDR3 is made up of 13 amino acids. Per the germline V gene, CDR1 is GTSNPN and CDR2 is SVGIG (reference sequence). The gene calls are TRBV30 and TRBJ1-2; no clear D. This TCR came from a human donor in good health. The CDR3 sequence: CAWRPPGPYGYTF. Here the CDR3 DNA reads TGTGCCTGGAGGCCTCCCGGGCCCTATGGCTACACCTTC.